This T cell receptor (beta chain) was recovered during a study of blood T cell repertoires in COVID-19. The germline gives CDR1 SGDLS, CDR2 YYNGEE. This CDR3 has 14 amino acids. The junction had 5 bases not matched to a gene; V was cut back by 6 bases and J by 6 bases. Clones were sequenced by immunoSEQ multiplex PCR, and TCRdb holds only the in-frame ones, with some missing. The sample has 99,000 or so clones, about 80% seen once; the top ten hold 2.5% to 4%. The chain joins TRBV9 to TRBJ2-3, with TRBD2 matching 12 bases. Material for sequencing was peripheral blood. The receptor was isolated from a woman older than 75 with active or convalescent COVID-19. The CDR3 protein is CASNRLAGADTQYF. In DNA, the CDR3 is TGTGCCAGCAACCGACTAGCGGGAGCGGATACGCAGTATTTT.